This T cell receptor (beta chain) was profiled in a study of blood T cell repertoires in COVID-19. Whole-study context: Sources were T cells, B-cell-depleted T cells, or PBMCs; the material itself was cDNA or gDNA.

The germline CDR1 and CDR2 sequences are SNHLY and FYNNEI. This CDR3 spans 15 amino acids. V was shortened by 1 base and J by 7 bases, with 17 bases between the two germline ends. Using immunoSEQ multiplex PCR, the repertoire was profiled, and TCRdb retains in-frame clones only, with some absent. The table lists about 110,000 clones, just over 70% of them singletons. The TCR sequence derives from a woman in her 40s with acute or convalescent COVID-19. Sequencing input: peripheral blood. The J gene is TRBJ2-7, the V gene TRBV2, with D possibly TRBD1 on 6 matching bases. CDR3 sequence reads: CASSEGVRGEEEQYF. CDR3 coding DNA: TGTGCCAGCAGTGAAGGGGTCAGGGGAGAGGAAGAGCAGTACTTC.